This entry features one T cell receptor (beta chain) sequence. These data originate in a study of blood T cell repertoires in COVID-19. On the study more broadly: Specimens from acute and convalescent COVID-19 originated in the United States, Italy and Spain. PBMCs, B-cell-depleted T cells, or T cells provided the cDNA or gDNA that made up the material.

Which cohort a participant joined came from the clinical history participants gave. Germline CDR1 SGHNT, CDR2 YENEEA. The V and J ends lost 0 bases and 5 bases respectively, with 13 bases between them. The length of the CDR3 is 15 residues. The authors' processing: Cell counts per sample came from amplifying reference gene primers. Using immunoSEQ multiplex PCR, the repertoire was profiled, and TCRdb retains in-frame clones only, with some absent. V and J calls and clone size come straight from that table; D and trimming were deduced from the DNA. The repertoire holds about 140,000 clones, with 70% to 90% as singletons.

This clonotype was obtained from a woman aged 45-65 years with acute COVID-19. The sample comprised PBMCs or T cells enriched from blood (not recorded which). The chain uses TRBV11-3 and TRBJ1-1; D is possibly TRBD1 (6 bases). The chain's CDR3 is CASSLDYRVHTEAFF. The CDR3 DNA is TGTGCCAGCAGCTTAGATTACAGGGTTCATACTGAAGCTTTCTTT. Looking up the rest from reference TRBV11-3 and TRBJ1-1 gives the full variable domain: EAGVVQSPRYKIIEKKQPVAFWCNPISGHNTLYWYLQNLGQGPELLIRYENEEAVDDSQLPKDRFSAERLKGVDSTLKIQPAELGDSAVYLCASSLDYRVHTEAFFGQGTRLTVV.